One and the same sample provided the 28 T cell receptor beta chains below, sequenced in a study of blood T cells in healthy people across ages. Together with a sample-barcoded 5' primer, a J-beta primer mix was included in a second PCR lasting 7 to 11 cycles. TCRdb re-called the 5' RACE reads with MiXCR, one entry per CDR3 protein. The repertoire consists of about 2 million distinct CDR3 sequences, with around half occurring once and the leading ten covering 2% to 2.5%. What was sequenced was blood. All receptors derive from a woman between 40 and 50 years old in good health.

V and J are TRBV29-1 and TRBJ2-7; 7 positions match TRBD1. Losses at the gene ends were 5 bases for V and 2 bases for J; bases not matched to a gene: 0. Germline CDR1 and CDR2: SQVTM and ANQGSEA. The CDR3 runs 11 residues. The CDR3 spells CSVTGAYEQYF. CDR3 bases: TGCAGCGTTACAGGGGCCTACGAGCAGTACTTC.

The chain combines TRBV10-3 with TRBJ2-5; D may correspond to TRBD1 or TRBD2 (5 bases each). Trimming removed 2 bases at V and 5 bases at J, with 9 bases between. The CDR3 runs 13 residues. Germline CDR1 ENHRY, CDR2 SYGVKD. The CDR3 region has the DNA TGTGCCATCAGTGAGGAGGGGCTGGAGACCCAGTACTTC. It codes for CAISEEGLETQYF.

The J gene is TRBJ1-2, the V gene TRBV7-9; TRBD1 agrees at 9 bases. J gave up 5 bases and V 1 base, and 5 bases lay outside the gene matches. Germline loops: CDR1 SEHNR, CDR2 FQNEAQ (reference sequence). The CDR3 runs to 15 residues. The CDR3 loop is CASSLGGTGIYGYTF. The DNA for the CDR3 is TGTGCCAGCAGCTTAGGTGGGACAGGGATATATGGCTACACCTTC. The full variable domain, with the rest looked up from reference TRBV7-9 and TRBJ1-2, is DTGVSQNPRHKITKRGQNVTFRCDPISEHNRLYWYRQTLGQGPEFLTYFQNEAQLEKSRLLSDRFSAERPKGSFSTLEIQRTEQGDSAMYLCASSLGGTGIYGYTFGSGTRLTVV.

For this clonotype: At one of its ends the junction is not consistent with the germline gene, which may arise from a read error. The genes are TRBV4-1 and TRBJ2-4; 8 nucleotides match TRBD2. Germline V gives CDR1 MGHRA, CDR2 YSYEKL. This CDR3 has 15 residues. CDR3 sequence (DNA): TGCGCCAACAGCCAATTTGGACTAGCCGGCAACATTCAGTACTTC. Protein product: CANSQFGLAGNIQYF.

The gene calls are TRBV7-2 and TRBJ2-5, with 8 bases identical to TRBD1. This CDR3 is 15 amino acids long. Germline trimming cut 5 bases from V and 5 bases from J; bases unmatched to any gene: 10. CDR1 and CDR2 from the germline V gene are SGHTA and FQGNSA. The CDR3: CASSPRQGSYETQYF. The CDR3 DNA reads TGTGCCAGCAGCCCCCGACAGGGGAGCTATGAGACCCAGTACTTC.

This chain connects TRBV19 to TRBJ2-3; D is possibly TRBD2 (5 bases). Germline V gene lookup returns CDR1 LNHDA and CDR2 SQIVND (reference sequence). The CDR3 runs 16 residues. V was clipped by 3 bases and J by 0 bases, with 13 bases between them. The CDR3 nucleotides read TGTGCCAGTAGTATGGACTGGACCTTGAGCACAGATACGCAGTATTTT. It specifies CASSMDWTLSTDTQYF.

The J gene is TRBJ2-5, the V gene TRBV5-1, with D perhaps being TRBD1 or TRBD2 (5 bases each). Trimming shortened V by 5 bases and J by 3 bases, and 14 bases separated the two germline ends. Germline V gives CDR1 SGHRS, CDR2 YFSETQ. The CDR3 runs to 14 residues. CDR3 bases: TGCGCCAGCAGTTCGGGACGGGGAAAAGAGACCCAGTACTTC. This sequence encodes CASSSGRGKETQYF.

The genes are TRBV3-1 and TRBJ2-1; perhaps D is TRBD1 or TRBD2 (5 bases each). Deletions cut 1 base from V and 0 bases from J, with 10 bases between. The germline V gene encodes CDR1 LGHDT and CDR2 YNNKEL (reference sequence). The CDR3 runs 16 residues. DNA for the CDR3: TGTGCCAGCAGCCAAGGAAATGGGGGCTCCTACAATGAGCAGTTCTTC. Encoded protein: CASSQGNGGSYNEQFF.

This clonotype was seen only a few times. This CDR3 is CASSQEPPRGILNNEQFF. DNA for the CDR3: TGCGCCAGCAGCCAAGAACCGCCTCGGGGGATCCTAAACAATGAGCAGTTCTTC. V gene TRBV4-3 combines with J gene TRBJ2-1, with a weak D call TRBD2 (6 bases). Between the trimmed V and J ends, which lost 0 bases and 5 bases, there was a span of 20 bases. Looked up from germline, CDR1 is LGHNA and CDR2 is YSLEER. There are 18 residues in the CDR3.

Points on this clonotype: In this CDR3 the conserved last residue, phenylalanine or tryptophan, is missing, so a read error is likely. The V call is TRBV5-1, the J call TRBJ2-3, with 10 nucleotides matching TRBD2. Germline CDR1 and CDR2: SGHRS and YFSETQ. Germline trimming cut 4 bases from V and 6 bases from J; bases unmatched to any gene: 5. The CDR3 sequence is 14 residues long. The CDR3 spells CASSPLAGPDTQYY. The CDR3, as DNA: TGCGCCAGCAGCCCACTAGCGGGGCCGGATACGCAGTATTAT.

The chain recombines TRBV27 with TRBJ2-3; 7 bases are a match to TRBD2. Trimming at V came to 5 bases and at J to 11 bases, leaving 13 bases not matched to a gene. Germline CDR1 and CDR2: MNHEY and SMNVEV (reference sequence). This CDR3 is 14 amino acids long. Here the CDR3 reads CASSDRLNGGRQYF. The CDR3 bases are TGTGCCAGCAGTGACCGTCTTAACGGGGGGAGGCAGTATTTT.

Notes on this clonotype: Its ends do not fully match the called genes, so a read error is possible. The rearrangement links TRBV10-3 to TRBJ2-1, with 9 bases that match TRBD2. Germline assignment: CDR1 ENHRY and CDR2 SYGVKD. This CDR3 has 15 amino acids. CDR3 in DNA: TGTACCATCAGTGATTCCGGGACTAGCAACAATGAACAGTTCTTC. Its protein product is CTISDSGTSNNEQFF.

V usage is TRBV7-3 and J usage is TRBJ2-5; TRBD1 might be the D (5 bases). The V end was cut by 2 bases, the J end by 3 bases, with 19 bases between. Germline V lookup: CDR1 SGHTA, CDR2 FQGTGA. CDR3 length equals 17 residues. The CDR3 spells CASSLGAGLKNEETQYF. Written as DNA, the CDR3 is TGTGCCAGCAGCTTAGGGGCCGGGCTAAAAAATGAAGAGACCCAGTACTTC.

The chain recombines TRBV13 with TRBJ2-3, with 12 bases aligning to TRBD2. CDR1 is PRHDT and CDR2 is FYEKMQ in the germline V gene (reference sequence). CDR3 length: 18 residues. Unmatched junction bases numbered 13, after V lost 5 bases and J lost 4 bases. This CDR3 is CASSQTLAGGPLADTQYF. As DNA, the CDR3 is TGTGCCAGCAGCCAAACCCTAGCGGGGGGGCCGTTGGCAGATACGCAGTATTTT.

The CDR3 nucleotides read TGCAGCGCCACAAAGGGGACAGGGGGCGAGTCTGGAGAAAAACTGTTTTTT. Protein product: CSATKGTGGESGEKLFF. The J gene is TRBJ1-4, the V gene TRBV29-1, with 12 positions matching TRBD1. The CDR3 runs 17 residues. Germline-derived CDR1 and CDR2 are SQVTM and ANQGSEA. With V trimmed by 7 bases and J by 8 bases, 17 bases remained unmatched.

Points on this clonotype: A junction end diverges from the germline sequence, so it may reflect a read error. V usage is TRBV4-3 and J usage is TRBJ2-7; 7 bases match TRBD1. The CDR3 has 15 residues. The germline gives CDR1 LGHNA, CDR2 YSLEER. The CDR3 bases are TGCGCCAGCAGGCAAGAACAGGGGAGCCCTTACGAGCAGTACTTC. This translates into CASRQEQGSPYEQYF.

V is TRBV20-1 and J is TRBJ2-5; 11 nucleotides line up with TRBD2. The germline V gene has CDR1 DFQATT and CDR2 SNEGSKA (reference sequence). Trimming took 1 base from V and 3 from J; bases not matched to a gene: 10. This CDR3 comprises 17 residues. The CDR3 DNA sequence: TGCAGTGCTAGAGTGGTCGCTAGCGGGGGGCCGAAAGAGACCCAGTACTTC. It yields the protein CSARVVASGGPKETQYF.

The CDR3 here is CASSQYFQGARNEQFF. CDR3 bases: TGCGCCAGCAGCCAATATTTTCAGGGGGCGCGAAATGAGCAGTTCTTC. This chain connects TRBV4-3 to TRBJ2-1, with TRBD1 matching over 8 bases. Germline V gives CDR1 LGHNA, CDR2 YSLEER. With 2 bases clipped from V and 7 bases from J, the junction kept 10 bases outside the gene matches. The CDR3 is 16 residues long.

The J gene is TRBJ2-3, the V gene TRBV28; no clear D. From germline, CDR1 is MDHEN and CDR2 SYDVKM. CDR3 length: 17 amino acids. The germline V and J ends were trimmed by 2 bases and 0 bases, with 15 bases remaining between them. The CDR3 loop is CASSLEAGAYSTDTQYF. The CDR3 nucleotides read TGTGCCAGCAGTTTAGAGGCAGGCGCGTATAGCACAGATACGCAGTATTTT.

The chain joins TRBV18 to TRBJ2-3, with 12 bases identical to TRBD2. The V gene's germline CDR1 is KGHSH and CDR2 LQKENI. The V segment lost 2 bases and the J segment 8 bases; nucleotides outside the gene matches: 8. The CDR3 consists of 16 residues. CDR3 protein: CASSPALAGGQGTQYF. CDR3 in DNA: TGTGCCAGCTCACCAGCCCTAGCGGGGGGGCAAGGTACGCAGTATTTT. Together with reference TRBV18 and TRBJ2-3, the CDR3 gives the full variable domain: NAGVMQNPRHLVRRRGQEARLRCSPMKGHSHVYWYRQLPEEGLKFMVYLQKENIIDESGMPKERFSAEFPKEGPSILRIQQVVRGDSAAYFCASSPALAGGQGTQYFGPGTRLTVL.

This chain uses TRBV29-1 with TRBJ2-1; 8 nucleotides align to TRBD2. CDR1 and CDR2 from the germline V gene are SQVTM and ANQGSEA. V gave up 3 bases and J gave up 6 bases; unmatched junction bases: 10. This CDR3 comprises 15 residues. Here the CDR3 DNA reads TGCAGCGTTGAGTTAGCGGGGATTACGGTCAATGAGCAGTTCTTC. Translation gives CSVELAGITVNEQFF.

The chain recombines TRBV15 with TRBJ2-1, with D uncertain. Germline assignment: CDR1 LNHNV and CDR2 YYDKDF (reference sequence). The CDR3 extends over 11 amino acids. V was trimmed by 10 bases and J by 8 bases, leaving 12 bases between them. CDR3 nucleotide sequence: TGTGCCATTTCATCCCGGGATGAGCAGTTCTTC. Amino acid sequence: CAISSRDEQFF.

This clonotype was detected ten times or more. V is TRBV29-1 and J is TRBJ2-5; the D gene is possibly TRBD1 (6 bases). The CDR3 is made up of 14 amino acids. Germline V gene data show CDR1 as SQVTM and CDR2 as ANQGSEA. The ends were cut back, 3 bases at V and 7 bases at J, with 18 bases in the middle. The CDR3 loop is CSVEGAVRSRTQYF. Here the CDR3 DNA reads TGCAGCGTTGAGGGGGCCGTCCGGAGTAGGACCCAGTACTTC.

This clonotype was seen many times. The V and J genes are TRBV29-1 and TRBJ2-1, with 7 bases identical to TRBD1. From germline, CDR1 is SQVTM and CDR2 ANQGSEA. The CDR3 sequence is 15 residues long. Unmatched junction bases numbered 6, after V lost 1 base and J lost 3 bases. The CDR3 is CSVEGSGQNYNEQFF. CDR3 nucleotides: TGCAGCGTTGAAGGGTCGGGACAGAACTACAATGAGCAGTTCTTC.

V is TRBV11-2 and J is TRBJ2-3; D gene unclear. Germline V gives CDR1 SGHAT, CDR2 FQNNGV. Trimming took off 5 bases at V and 0 bases at J, with 9 bases between the two ends. This CDR3 contains 14 residues. CDR3 coding DNA: TGTGCCAGCAGCACGCACATTAGCACAGATACGCAGTATTTT. Protein product: CASSTHISTDTQYF.

The chain links TRBV7-2 to TRBJ2-1; 9 positions match TRBD2. CDR1 is SGHTA, CDR2 FQGNSA, per germline. The CDR3 has 16 amino acids. V lost 5 bases and J lost 4; bases outside the gene matches: 9. CDR3 nucleotide sequence: TGTGCCAGCAGCACTCGGCGGGGGGGGTCATACAATGAGCAGTTCTTC. It encodes CASSTRRGGSYNEQFF.

V usage is TRBV7-2 and J usage is TRBJ2-5; the D gene is possibly TRBD2 (6 bases). The CDR3 has 15 residues. Trimming left V 2 bases short and J 1 base short, with 11 bases between. Per germline, CDR1 SGHTA and CDR2 FQGNSA. Written as DNA, the CDR3 is TGTGCCAGCAGCTTAATGGTGGGGGGCCAAGAGACCCAGTACTTC. It specifies CASSLMVGGQETQYF.

The chain uses TRBV7-2 and TRBJ1-5, with 7 bases lining up with TRBD1. The V segment lost 6 bases and the J segment 6 bases; nucleotides outside the gene matches: 11. The CDR3 spans 15 residues. The germline CDR1 and CDR2 sequences are SGHTA and FQGNSA. In DNA, the CDR3 is TGTGCCAGCAGTAAGGTGGGAGGGGGCGGTCAGCCCCAGCATTTT. Amino acids: CASSKVGGGGQPQHF.